This T cell receptor (beta chain) was documented in a study of T-cell memory formation after mild COVID-19 (dated by TCRdb to the early 2020s). Background on the whole study: TCR sequence clusters from the two donors were largely donor specific. T-cell clones expanding and contracting after mild COVID-19 in a couple of donors were tracked by longitudinal TCRalpha and TCRbeta repertoire sequencing. The cohort comprised two young, previously healthy adult volunteers, one female and one male. General findings and caveats noted by the study authors: Some responding clones were detected in pre-infection memory, suggesting pre-existing cross-reactive memory T cells joined the SARS-CoV-2 response. Contracting CD4+ clones turned up mainly in the CM and EM memory subsets, whereas EMRA was where CD8+ clones were enriched. Only two mild cases were covered by the study, and larger cohorts that include severe cases with pre-infection samples were considered necessary. The second-wave clones that peaked on day 37 were not confirmed to be SARS-CoV-2 specific. Clones that contracted from day 15 to 85 showed balanced CD4/CD8 phenotypes, whereas a second wave of clones that expanded from day 15 to 37 leaned towards CD4+.

The sequencing machine was an Illumina NovaSeq 6000. cDNA libraries for TCRalpha and TCRbeta were prepared by 5'RACE using constant-segment primers, with sample barcodes and unique molecular identifiers added. Trizol reagent was used to extract RNA from every sample. Library amplification was performed in two PCR steps, and a second sample barcode and Illumina TruSeq adapters were introduced in the second step. Libraries were sequenced on an Illumina NovaSeq with 2 x 150 bp paired-end reads. The study's own analysis went as follows. The reads were demultiplexed and collapsed into UMI-guided consensus sequences using migec v1.2.7. Using mixcr v2.1.11, UMI consensuses were aligned to TRA and TRB V and J templates and then assembled into clonotypes. Clonotypes were classified as expanded or contracted when called significant by both edgeR and NoisET, with noise models trained on biological replicates. edgeR calls used a false discovery rate-adjusted p below 0.01 and a log2 fold-change threshold of 1. As an exploratory analysis of dynamics, max-normalized trajectories of the 1000 most abundant clonotypes were examined by PCA with hierarchical clustering. Each responding clone was given a CD4 or CD8 phenotype based on the CD4+ and CD8+ repertoires, which had been sequenced separately. TCRdb reprocessed the public reads (quality trimming at Q25 with fastp, clone calling with MiXCR) and kept in-frame beta chains. Entries are consolidated by CDR3 protein sequence, retaining the most common genes and DNA. These V and J calls are TCRdb output, not the study's own analysis. The sample includes some 120,000 distinct CDR3 sequences, with over 15% observed a single time. Over 4% of the sample comes from the top ten.

Comment on this clonotype: Its antigen is unknown. No much larger clone is present one base from it, and per-base qualities are unavailable.

PBMCs were isolated by Ficoll-Paque density gradient centrifugation. Reading the germline V gene (reference sequence) gives CDR1 LGHDT and CDR2 YNNKEL. The CDR3 covers 13 residues, taking in both the cysteine and the phenylalanine. Only CDR3 DNA remains: 39 bases, in frame from the first base. V is pared back by 4 bases and J by 6 bases, with 12 bases lying between the germline termini. This sequence was found in a man between 18 and 35 years old who had mild COVID-19 (a few samples of this study predate the infection). The sample titles of this study are shuffled in the database, so cell type and time point are left out; the donor was told from shared clones. The source material was PBMCs or a T cell subset sorted from them (not recorded which). The chain uses TRBV3-1 and TRBJ1-2; 5 matching bases give a weak D call of TRBD1. This receptor has the CDR3 CASSLGLGDGYTF. At the DNA level, the sequence is TGTGCCAGCAGCCTCGGGTTGGGGGATGGCTACACCTTC.